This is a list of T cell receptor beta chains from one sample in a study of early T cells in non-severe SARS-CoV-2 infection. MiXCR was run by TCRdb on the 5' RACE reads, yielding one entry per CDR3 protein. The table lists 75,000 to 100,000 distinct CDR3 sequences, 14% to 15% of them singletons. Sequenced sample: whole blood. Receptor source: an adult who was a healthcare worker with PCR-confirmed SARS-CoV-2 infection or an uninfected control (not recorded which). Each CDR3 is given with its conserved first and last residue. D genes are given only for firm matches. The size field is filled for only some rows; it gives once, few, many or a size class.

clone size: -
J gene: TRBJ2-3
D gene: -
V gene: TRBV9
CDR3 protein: CASSVVGGTSTDTQYF
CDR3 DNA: TGTGCCAGCAGCGTAGTAGGGGGGACTAGCACAGATACGCAGTATTTT

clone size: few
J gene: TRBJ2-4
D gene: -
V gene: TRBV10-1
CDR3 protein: CASSEEGVAKNIQYF
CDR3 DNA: TGCGCCAGCAGTGAGGAAGGTGTAGCCAAAAACATTCAGTACTTC

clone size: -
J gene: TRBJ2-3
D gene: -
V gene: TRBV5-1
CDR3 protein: CASSLERGITDTQYF
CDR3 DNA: TGCGCCAGCAGCTTGGAGAGGGGAATCACAGATACGCAGTATTTT

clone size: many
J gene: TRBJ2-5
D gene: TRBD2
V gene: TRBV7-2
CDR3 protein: CASSLVRLAGGQETQYF
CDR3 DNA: TGTGCCAGCAGCTTAGTACGGCTAGCGGGGGGTCAAGAGACCCAGTACTTC

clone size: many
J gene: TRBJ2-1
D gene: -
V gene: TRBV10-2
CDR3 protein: CASSAPGGPHNEQFF
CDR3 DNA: TGCGCCAGCAGTGCCCCCGGGGGCCCCCACAATGAGCAGTTCTTC

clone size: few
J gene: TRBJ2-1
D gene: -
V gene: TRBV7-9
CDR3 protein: CASSFPRRFWNEQFF
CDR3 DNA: TGTGCCAGCAGCTTCCCGAGGCGGTTCTGGAATGAGCAGTTCTTC

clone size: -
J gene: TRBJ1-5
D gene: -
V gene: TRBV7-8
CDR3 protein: CASSLVGDQPQHF
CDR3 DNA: TGTGCCAGCAGCTTAGTGGGAGATCAGCCCCAGCATTTT

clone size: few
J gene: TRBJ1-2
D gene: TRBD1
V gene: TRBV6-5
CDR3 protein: CASSYRPGQASGYGYTF
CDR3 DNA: TGTGCCAGCAGTTACCGGCCGGGACAGGCCTCTGGCTATGGCTACACCTTC

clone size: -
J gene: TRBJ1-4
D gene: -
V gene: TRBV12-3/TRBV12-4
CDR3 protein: CASSPTLGGATNEKLFF
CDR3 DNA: TGTGCCAGCAGCCCCACCCTGGGGGGTGCAACTAATGAAAAACTGTTTTTT

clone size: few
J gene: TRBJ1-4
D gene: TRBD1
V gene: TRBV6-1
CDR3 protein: CASSGTGVGEKLFF
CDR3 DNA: TGTGCCAGCAGTGGGACAGGGGTTGGTGAAAAACTGTTTTTT

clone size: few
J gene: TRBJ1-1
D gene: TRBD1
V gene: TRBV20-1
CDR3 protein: CSADRPGQGLPEVFF
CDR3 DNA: TGCAGTGCTGACCGCCCGGGACAGGGGCTCCCTGAAGTTTTCTTT

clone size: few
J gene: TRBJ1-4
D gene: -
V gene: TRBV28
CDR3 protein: CATTVVGATNEKLFF
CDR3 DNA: TGTGCCACCACAGTCGTCGGGGCAACTAATGAAAAACTGTTTTTT

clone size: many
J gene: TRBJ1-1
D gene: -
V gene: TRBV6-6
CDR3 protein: CASSPTTSVRGNTEAFF
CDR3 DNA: TGTGCCAGCAGCCCCACGACCTCCGTTCGAGGGAACACTGAAGCTTTCTTT

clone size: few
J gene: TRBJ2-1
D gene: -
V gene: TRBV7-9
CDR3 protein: CASSSTGTLNEQFF
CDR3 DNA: TGTGCCAGCAGCTCTACCGGGACCTTAAATGAGCAGTTCTTC

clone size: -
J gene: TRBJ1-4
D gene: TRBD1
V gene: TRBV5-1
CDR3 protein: CASSAGTGVATNEKLFF
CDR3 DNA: TGCGCCAGCAGCGCGGGGACAGGGGTTGCAACTAATGAAAAACTGTTTTTT

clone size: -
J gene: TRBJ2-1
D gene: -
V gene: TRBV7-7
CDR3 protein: CASSLAIGGLRADNEQFF
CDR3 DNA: TGTGCCAGCAGCTTAGCGATAGGGGGACTGCGAGCGGACAATGAGCAGTTCTTC

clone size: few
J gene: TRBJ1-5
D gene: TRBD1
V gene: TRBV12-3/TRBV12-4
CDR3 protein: CASSLAGQGYRTQHF
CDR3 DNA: TGTGCCAGCAGTTTAGCGGGACAGGGGTATCGGACCCAGCATTTT

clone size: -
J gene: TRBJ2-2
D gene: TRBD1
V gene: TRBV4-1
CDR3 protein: CASSRTGTVYTGELFF
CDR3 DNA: TGCGCCAGCAGCCGCACCGGGACAGTCTACACCGGGGAGCTGTTTTTT

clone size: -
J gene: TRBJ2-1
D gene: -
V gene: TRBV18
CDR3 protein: CASSPIQIGTEQFF
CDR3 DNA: TGTGCCAGCTCACCGATTCAAATAGGGACTGAACAGTTCTTC

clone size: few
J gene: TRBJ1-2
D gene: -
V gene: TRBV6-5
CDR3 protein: CASSYRAGYGYTF
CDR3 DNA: TGTGCCAGCAGTTACAGGGCAGGTTATGGCTACACCTTC

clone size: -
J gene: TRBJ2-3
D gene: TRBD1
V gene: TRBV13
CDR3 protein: CASSTTTGGAGDTQYF
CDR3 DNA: TGTGCCAGCAGCACCACAACAGGGGGCGCGGGAGATACGCAGTATTTT

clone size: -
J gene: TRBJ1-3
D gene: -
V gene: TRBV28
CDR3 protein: CASSPAGLSGNTIYF
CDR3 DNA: TGTGCCAGCAGTCCTGCCGGACTGTCTGGAAACACCATATATTTT

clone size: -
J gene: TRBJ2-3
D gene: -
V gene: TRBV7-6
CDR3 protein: CASSSEPPLSGASTDTQYF
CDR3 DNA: TGTGCCAGCAGCTCTGAACCTCCACTTAGCGGAGCTAGCACAGATACGCAGTATTTT

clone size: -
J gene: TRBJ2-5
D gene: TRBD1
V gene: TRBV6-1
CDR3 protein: CASTKGWGTGRSGGETQYF
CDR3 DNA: TGTGCCAGCACCAAAGGGTGGGGGACAGGGAGATCCGGAGGGGAGACCCAGTACTTC

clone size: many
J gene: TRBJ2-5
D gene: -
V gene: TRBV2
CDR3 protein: CASSALGFQETQYF
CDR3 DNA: TGTGCCAGCAGCGCCCTCGGGTTCCAAGAGACCCAGTACTTC

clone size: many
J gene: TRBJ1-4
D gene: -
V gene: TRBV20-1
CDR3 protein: CSATGYAPTNEKLFF
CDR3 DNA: TGCAGTGCCACAGGCTACGCTCCAACTAATGAAAAACTGTTTTTT

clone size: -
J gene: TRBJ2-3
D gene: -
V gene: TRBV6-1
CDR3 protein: CASSEPYGVGTDTQYF
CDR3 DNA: TGTGCCAGCAGTGAACCCTATGGGGTGGGCACAGATACGCAGTATTTT

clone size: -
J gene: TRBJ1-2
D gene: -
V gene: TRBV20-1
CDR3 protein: CSAGLNSNYGYTF
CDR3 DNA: TGCAGTGCCGGGCTCAACTCTAACTATGGCTACACCTTC

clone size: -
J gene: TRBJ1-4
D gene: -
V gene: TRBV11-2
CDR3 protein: CASSLVFGQTNEKLFF
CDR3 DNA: TGTGCCAGCAGCTTAGTATTTGGGCAGACTAATGAAAAACTGTTTTTT

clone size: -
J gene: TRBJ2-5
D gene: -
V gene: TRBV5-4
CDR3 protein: CASSLGTAQTQYF
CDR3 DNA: TGTGCCAGCAGCTTGGGGACAGCCCAGACCCAGTACTTC

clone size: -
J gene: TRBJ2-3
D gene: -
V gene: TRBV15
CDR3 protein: CATSVSSTDTQYF
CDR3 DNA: TGTGCCACCAGCGTGTCGAGCACAGATACGCAGTATTTT

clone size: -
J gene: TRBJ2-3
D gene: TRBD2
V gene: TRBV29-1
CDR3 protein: CSGGTGGGPTTDTQYF
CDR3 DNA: TGCAGCGGCGGGACTGGCGGGGGGCCTACTACAGATACGCAGTATTTT

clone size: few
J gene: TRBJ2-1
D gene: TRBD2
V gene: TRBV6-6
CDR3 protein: CASSYLGLAGNYNEQFF
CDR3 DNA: TGTGCCAGCAGTTATTTGGGACTAGCGGGGAACTACAATGAGCAGTTCTTC

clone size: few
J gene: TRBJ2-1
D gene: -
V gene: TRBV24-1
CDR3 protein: CATSDWGTDNEQFF
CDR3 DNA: TGTGCCACCAGTGATTGGGGGACGGACAATGAGCAGTTCTTC

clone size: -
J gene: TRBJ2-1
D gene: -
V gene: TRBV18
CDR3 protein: CASSPLGEQGEDEQFF
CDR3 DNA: TGTGCCAGCTCACCACTTGGGGAACAGGGTGAAGATGAGCAGTTCTTC

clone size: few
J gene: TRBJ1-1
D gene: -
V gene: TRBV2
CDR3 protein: CASSEGALNTEAFF
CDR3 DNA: TGTGCCAGCAGTGAAGGGGCGTTGAACACTGAAGCTTTCTTT

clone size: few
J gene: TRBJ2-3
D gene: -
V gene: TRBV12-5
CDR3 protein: CASGLYGSGTDTQYF
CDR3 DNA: TGTGCTAGTGGTTTGTATGGCTCCGGCACAGATACGCAGTATTTT

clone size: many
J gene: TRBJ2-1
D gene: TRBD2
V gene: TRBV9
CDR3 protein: CASSVEIAGYNEQFF
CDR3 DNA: TGTGCCAGCAGCGTAGAGATAGCGGGATACAATGAGCAGTTCTTC

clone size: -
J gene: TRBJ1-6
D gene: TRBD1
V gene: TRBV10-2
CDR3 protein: CASSERQGAGSPLHF
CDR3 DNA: TGCGCCAGCAGTGAGCGACAGGGGGCAGGGTCACCCCTCCACTTT

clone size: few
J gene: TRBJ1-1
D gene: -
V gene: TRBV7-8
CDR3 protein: CASSPPGTGGTEAFF
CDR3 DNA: TGTGCCAGCAGCCCCCCCGGGACCGGGGGAACTGAAGCTTTCTTT

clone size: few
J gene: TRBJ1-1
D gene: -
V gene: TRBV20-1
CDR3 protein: CSGHSADTLNTEAFF
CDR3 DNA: TGCAGTGGTCATTCGGCAGACACATTGAACACTGAAGCTTTCTTT

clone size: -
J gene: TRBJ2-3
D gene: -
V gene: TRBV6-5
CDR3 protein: CASSYGRGSDTQYF
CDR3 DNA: TGTGCCAGCAGTTACGGTCGCGGGTCAGATACGCAGTATTTT

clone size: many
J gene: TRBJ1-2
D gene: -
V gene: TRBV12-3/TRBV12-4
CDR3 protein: CASSFQGNYGYTF
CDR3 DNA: TGTGCCAGCAGTTTCCAGGGAAACTATGGCTACACCTTC

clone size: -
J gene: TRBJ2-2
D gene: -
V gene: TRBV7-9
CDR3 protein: CASSLGLQGSYTGELFF
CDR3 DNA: TGTGCCAGCAGCTTAGGCCTACAGGGCTCGTACACCGGGGAGCTGTTTTTT

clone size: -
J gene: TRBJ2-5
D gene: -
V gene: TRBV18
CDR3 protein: CASSPRDSAGTQYF
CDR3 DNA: TGTGCCAGCTCACCACGGGATAGCGCCGGGACCCAGTACTTC

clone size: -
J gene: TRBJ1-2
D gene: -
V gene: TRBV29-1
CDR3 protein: CSVDGYGYTF
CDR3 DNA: TGCAGCGTTGACGGCTATGGCTACACCTTC

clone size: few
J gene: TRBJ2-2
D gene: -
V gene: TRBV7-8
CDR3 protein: CASSLVVTSTGELFF
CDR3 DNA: TGTGCCAGCAGCTTAGTAGTGACTTCCACCGGGGAGCTGTTTTTT

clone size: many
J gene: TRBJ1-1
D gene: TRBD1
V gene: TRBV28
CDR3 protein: CASGGQGVTEAFF
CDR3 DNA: TGTGCCAGCGGCGGACAGGGGGTCACTGAAGCTTTCTTT

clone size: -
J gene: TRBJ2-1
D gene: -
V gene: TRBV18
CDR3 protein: CASSPRDTPYNEQFF
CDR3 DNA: TGTGCCAGCTCACCACGGGACACCCCATACAATGAGCAGTTCTTC

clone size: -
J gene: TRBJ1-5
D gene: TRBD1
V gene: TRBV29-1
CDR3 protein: CSVGTGRGQPQHF
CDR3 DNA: TGCAGCGTTGGGACAGGGCGGGGTCAGCCCCAGCATTTT

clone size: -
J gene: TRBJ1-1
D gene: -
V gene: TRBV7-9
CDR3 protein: CATEDLMNTEAFF
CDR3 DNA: TGTGCCACAGAGGACCTGATGAACACTGAAGCTTTCTTT

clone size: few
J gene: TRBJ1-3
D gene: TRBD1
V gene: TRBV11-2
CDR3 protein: CASSSTLDRTLISGNTIYF
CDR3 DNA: TGTGCCAGCAGCTCAACCTTGGACAGGACCCTTATCTCTGGAAACACCATATATTTT

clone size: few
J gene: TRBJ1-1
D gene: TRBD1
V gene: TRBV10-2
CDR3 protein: CAGGTGDITEAFF
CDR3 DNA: TGCGCCGGAGGGACAGGGGACATCACTGAAGCTTTCTTT

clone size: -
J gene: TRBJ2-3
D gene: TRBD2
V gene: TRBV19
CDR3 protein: CASSISGAADTQYF
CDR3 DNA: TGTGCCAGTAGTATTAGCGGGGCCGCAGATACGCAGTATTTT

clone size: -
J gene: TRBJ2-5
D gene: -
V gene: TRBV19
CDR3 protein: CASSNSGGKETQYF
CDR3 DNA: TGTGCCAGTAGTAATTCTGGGGGGAAGGAGACCCAGTACTTC

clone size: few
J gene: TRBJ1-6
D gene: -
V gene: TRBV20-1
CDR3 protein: CSAVLGVGSPLHF
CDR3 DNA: TGCAGTGCTGTTCTAGGGGTGGGTTCACCCCTCCACTTT

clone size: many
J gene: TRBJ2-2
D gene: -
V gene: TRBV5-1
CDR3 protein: CASSLAEDSRGTGELFF
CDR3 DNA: TGCGCCAGCAGCTTGGCCGAGGACTCCAGGGGTACCGGGGAGCTGTTTTTT

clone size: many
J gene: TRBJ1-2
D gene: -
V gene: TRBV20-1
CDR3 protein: CSARVAGSYTF
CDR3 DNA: TGCAGTGCTAGAGTTGCAGGGTCCTACACCTTC

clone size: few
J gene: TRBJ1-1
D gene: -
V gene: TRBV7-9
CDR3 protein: CASSQPGAMNTEAFF
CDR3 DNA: TGTGCCAGCAGCCAACCAGGGGCCATGAACACTGAAGCTTTCTTT